This T cell receptor (beta chain) was captured in a study of blood T cell repertoires in COVID-19. Under the authors' procedure: Estimated nucleated cell counts came from reference gene primer amplification. Assay: immunoSEQ multiplex PCR; the TCRdb copy retains only in-frame clones and omits some. V, J and clone size are taken as reported in that table, and D and trimming were inferred from the DNA itself. The sample yields 110,000 to 150,000 clones, roughly 80% seen once. J lost 8 bases, V lost 5 bases, and 6 bases had no gene match. Germline assignment: CDR1 MDHEN and CDR2 SYDVKM. The CDR3 totals 15 residues.

The chain uses TRBV28 and TRBJ1-6, with TRBD1 identical over 10 bases. Material: peripheral blood. This receptor was identified in a man aged 45-60 years with active or convalescent COVID-19. CDR3 sequence reads: CASSETGGRHSPLHF. CDR3 bases: TGTGCCAGCAGTGAGACAGGGGGCAGGCATTCACCCCTCCACTTT.